These 25 T cell receptor beta chains came from one sample sequenced in a study of cytomegalovirus exposure and HLA in healthy donors. Researchers ran the PCR with 60 Vbeta and 13 Jbeta primers. Libraries were prepared by immunoSEQ multiplex PCR; TCRdb keeps only in-frame clonotypes and omits some of them. Seen here are around 93,000 clones, about 81% observed once, and the top ten hold 3% to 3.5%. Material: PBMCs. All receptors derive from a woman aged 40-49 years in good health and CMV-seronegative.

V is TRBV7-9 and J is TRBJ2-1, with D possibly TRBD2 on 7 matching bases. Germline lookup yields CDR1 SEHNR and CDR2 FQNEAQ (reference sequence). V lost 7 bases to trimming and J lost 8 bases, with 18 bases between them. The CDR3 covers 14 residues. CDR3 sequence: CASTTMGGGYEQFF. As DNA, the CDR3 is TGTGCCAGCACCACAATGGGGGGGGGCTATGAGCAGTTCTTC.

The chain links TRBV5-1 to TRBJ2-3, with TRBD2 matching over 9 bases. CDR1 and CDR2 (germline): SGHRS, YFSETQ. V dropped 0 bases and J dropped 0; count of bases not matched to a gene: 5. The CDR3 covers 17 residues. CDR3 sequence reads: CASSLVSSGTSTDTQYF. Written as DNA, the CDR3 is TGCGCCAGCAGCTTGGTTTCTAGCGGGACTAGCACAGATACGCAGTATTTT.

This clone came up once. The CDR3 sequence: CASSEYGGRGRNNEQYF. CDR3 nucleotide sequence: TGTGCCAGCAGTGAGTATGGGGGGCGGGGGAGAAATAACGAGCAGTACTTC. This chain uses TRBV25-1 with TRBJ2-7; the D gene is possibly TRBD2 (7 bases). There are 17 residues in the CDR3. Germline CDR1 reads MGHDK; CDR2 reads SYGVNS. V lost 3 bases to trimming and J lost 5 bases, with 23 bases between them.

The chain uses TRBV4-1 and TRBJ2-5; 15 nucleotides line up with TRBD2. Germline V gives CDR1 MGHRA, CDR2 YSYEKL. The CDR3 totals 17 residues. The ends lost 4 bases at V and 2 bases at J; junction bases unmatched: 5. CDR3 in DNA: TGCGCCAGCAGCCGGGGACTAGCGGGAGGCCAGCAAGAGACCCAGTACTTC. Residues: CASSRGLAGGQQETQYF.

The chain employs TRBV18 and TRBJ2-5, with D possibly matching TRBD2 (5 bases). Looked up from germline, CDR1 is KGHSH and CDR2 is LQKENI. This CDR3 is built from 13 residues. V lost 2 bases and J lost 7, with 11 bases in between. CDR3 protein: CASSPKAVGTQYF. CDR3 DNA sequence: TGTGCCAGCTCACCAAAAGCGGTTGGGACCCAGTACTTC. The whole variable domain, filled in from reference TRBV18 and TRBJ2-5, reads NAGVMQNPRHLVRRRGQEARLRCSPMKGHSHVYWYRQLPEEGLKFMVYLQKENIIDESGMPKERFSAEFPKEGPSILRIQQVVRGDSAAYFCASSPKAVGTQYFGPGTRLLVL.

This chain uses TRBV27 with TRBJ2-1; the match to TRBD2 covers 9 bases. The J segment lost 0 bases and the V segment lost 5 bases, leaving 14 bases of the junction unmatched. Germline V CDR1 and CDR2: MNHEY, SMNVEV (reference sequence). The CDR3 length is 19 residues. The CDR3 here is CASSPGTSFSSISYNEQFF. CDR3 bases: TGTGCCAGCAGTCCAGGGACTAGCTTCTCTTCCATCTCCTACAATGAGCAGTTCTTC.

The V and J genes are TRBV11-2 and TRBJ2-7; 8 nucleotides match TRBD1. V trimming: 0 bases; J trimming: 6 bases; junction bases outside the gene matches: 7. Germline assignment: CDR1 SGHAT and CDR2 FQNNGV. The CDR3 length is 15 residues. The CDR3 nucleotides read TGTGCCAGCAGCTTAGATCAGAGACAGGGGTTCGAGCAGTACTTC. Translation gives CASSLDQRQGFEQYF.

This chain connects TRBV6-1 to TRBJ1-1, with TRBD1 as a possible D gene (5 bases). The CDR3 contains 14 residues. V dropped 4 bases and J dropped 5 bases, with 14 bases sitting between them. Germline V CDR1 and CDR2: MNHNS, SASEGT. The CDR3 nucleotides are TGTGCCAGCAGTGGGACAAGTAGGGGTACTGAAGCTTTCTTT. It codes for CASSGTSRGTEAFF.

The rearrangement joins TRBV6-5 to TRBJ2-3, with 9 bases identical to TRBD2. The CDR3 totals 15 residues. V lost 8 bases and J lost 1; bases outside the gene matches: 7. Germline V gene sequence: CDR1 MNHEY, CDR2 SVGAGI. This chain's CDR3 is CASRTGLAGTDTQYF. In DNA form, the CDR3 reads TGTGCCAGCCGGACGGGACTAGCCGGCACAGATACGCAGTATTTT.

This rearrangement joins TRBV29-1 to TRBJ2-7; 9 bases are a match to TRBD2. This CDR3 has 11 residues. Germline loops: CDR1 SQVTM, CDR2 ANQGSEA. The junction had 4 bases not matched to a gene; V was cut back by 7 bases and J by 6 bases. The CDR3 region is CSAGAGGEQYF. The DNA of the CDR3 is TGCAGCGCGGGAGCGGGAGGCGAGCAGTACTTC.

The V and J genes are TRBV7-3 and TRBJ1-2; no definite D call. CDR1 is SGHTA, CDR2 FQGTGA, per germline. The CDR3 is 14 residues long. Trimming removed 0 bases at V and 3 bases at J, with 8 bases between. The CDR3, as DNA: TGTGCCAGCAGCTTAACGCGCGGGGACTATGGCTACACCTTC. This sequence encodes CASSLTRGDYGYTF. The variable domain in full, completed from reference TRBV7-3 and TRBJ1-2, reads GAGVSQTPSNKVTEKGKYVELRCDPISGHTALYWYRQSLGQGPEFLIYFQGTGAADDSGLPNDRFFAVRPEGSVSTLKIQRTERGDSAVYLCASSLTRGDYGYTFGSGTRLTVV.

The chain has TRBV2 and TRBJ2-1; maybe TRBD2 (6 bases). V dropped 1 base and J dropped 9 bases, with 10 bases sitting between them. This CDR3 is built from 13 residues. CDR1 and CDR2 from the germline V gene are SNHLY and FYNNEI. The DNA of the CDR3 is TGTGCCAGCAGTGAAGTCCCGGAGGGTGAGCAGTTCTTC. This translates into CASSEVPEGEQFF.

This clone has only one observation. The chain combines TRBV5-1 with TRBJ2-2, with D possibly being TRBD2 (6 bases). CDR3 size: 15 residues. Trimming shortened V by 2 bases and J by 6 bases, and 14 bases separated the two germline ends. Germline CDR1 reads SGHRS; CDR2 reads YFSETQ. CDR3 region: CASSLDGSLSGELFF. In DNA form, the CDR3 reads TGCGCCAGCAGCTTAGACGGGAGCCTTTCCGGGGAGCTGTTTTTT.

This chain links TRBV11-1 with TRBJ2-3; a weak D match, TRBD2 (5 bases). V lost 5 bases, J lost 0 bases, and 18 bases lay in between. Per germline, CDR1 SGHAT and CDR2 FQDESV (reference sequence). This CDR3 spans 17 amino acids. CDR3 residues: CASSLRRLTASTDTQYF. The CDR3 nucleotides are TGTGCCAGCAGCCTTAGAAGACTAACCGCTAGCACAGATACGCAGTATTTT.

CDR3 residues: CASSPKTGLPHF. The CDR3 coding sequence is TGTGCCAGCTCACCAAAGACAGGGTTGCCCCACTTT. The rearrangement links TRBV18 to TRBJ1-6; 7 bases fit TRBD1. The V gene end was trimmed by 2 bases and the J gene end by 18 bases; junction bases not matched to a gene: 7. The germline V gene has CDR1 KGHSH and CDR2 LQKENI. There are 12 residues in the CDR3. Supplemented by reference TRBV18 and TRBJ1-6, the full variable domain reads NAGVMQNPRHLVRRRGQEARLRCSPMKGHSHVYWYRQLPEEGLKFMVYLQKENIIDESGMPKERFSAEFPKEGPSILRIQQVVRGDSAAYFCASSPKTGLPHFGNGTRLTVT.

V is TRBV27 and J is TRBJ2-1; 15 bases agree with TRBD2. CDR3 length: 19 amino acids. The V segment lost 4 bases and the J segment 9 bases; nucleotides outside the gene matches: 16. The germline CDR1 and CDR2 sequences are MNHEY and SMNVEV (reference sequence). The CDR3 is CASSSINTFGTSGRTEQFF. DNA of the CDR3: TGTGCCAGCAGTTCGATCAACACCTTCGGGACTAGCGGGAGGACTGAGCAGTTCTTC.

The chain has TRBV7-2 and TRBJ1-1, with 7 positions matching TRBD1. Germline CDR1 reads SGHTA; CDR2 reads FQGNSA. The CDR3 has 15 amino acids. Trimming cost V 5 bases and J 7 bases; bases outside gene matches: 13. The DNA for the CDR3 is TGTGCCAGCAGCGCCCAGGGTGGACAGGTTGTTGAAGCTTTCTTT. Protein: CASSAQGGQVVEAFF.

The rearrangement links TRBV5-1 to TRBJ1-1; no definite D call. Germline V gives CDR1 SGHRS, CDR2 YFSETQ. The CDR3 sequence is 11 residues long. The V gene lost 5 bases and the J gene lost 2 bases, with 4 bases spanning the gap. The CDR3 spells CASRRNTEAFF. In DNA form, the CDR3 reads TGCGCCAGCAGGAGAAACACTGAAGCTTTCTTT.

The chain carries TRBV7-8 and TRBJ1-3; a possible D gene is TRBD1 (5 bases). V lost 1 base and J lost 0, with 7 bases in between. CDR1 is SGHVS, CDR2 FQNEAQ, per germline. The CDR3 consists of 15 residues. The DNA for the CDR3 is TGTGCCAGCAGCTTAGGACAGTTCTCTGGAAACACCATATATTTT. Its protein product is CASSLGQFSGNTIYF.

This clone was observed a single time. V is TRBV28 and J is TRBJ1-6; D ambiguous. V lost 4 bases, J lost 10 bases, and 8 bases lay in between. The germline V gene has CDR1 MDHEN and CDR2 SYDVKM. The CDR3 spans 12 residues. CDR3 region: CASSYGVSPLHF. For the CDR3, the DNA is TGTGCCAGCAGTTACGGGGTATCACCCCTCCACTTT.

The V call is TRBV28, the J call TRBJ1-5; 7 bases align to TRBD1. The CDR3 runs to 15 residues. The V gene end was trimmed by 5 bases and the J gene end by 6 bases; junction bases not matched to a gene: 10. CDR1 is MDHEN, CDR2 SYDVKM, per germline. The DNA for the CDR3 is TGTGCCAGCAGTCACACGACAGGGTTGCTTCAGCCCCAGCATTTT. It specifies CASSHTTGLLQPQHF.

The chain recombines TRBV19 with TRBJ2-1; the match to TRBD1 covers 9 bases. Germline lookup yields CDR1 LNHDA and CDR2 SQIVND (reference sequence). Germline trimming cut 4 bases from V and 4 bases from J; bases unmatched to any gene: 8. This CDR3 spans 16 amino acids. Here the CDR3 reads CASSSRGQGIYNEQFF. The CDR3, as DNA: TGTGCCAGTAGTAGCAGGGGACAGGGAATATACAATGAGCAGTTCTTC.

This chain joins TRBV5-6 and TRBJ1-1; D may be TRBD1 (6 bases). This CDR3 is 13 amino acids long. Germline V gene sequence: CDR1 SGHDT, CDR2 YYEEEE. V lost 0 bases to trimming and J lost 11 bases, with 14 bases between them. CDR3 sequence reads: CASSLASGDRAFF. Written as DNA, the CDR3 is TGTGCCAGCAGCTTGGCGTCAGGGGATAGGGCTTTCTTT.

The rearrangement uses TRBV27 and TRBJ1-5; 9 bases are shared with TRBD1. J lost 2 bases, V lost 8 bases, and 4 bases had no gene match. Per the germline V gene, CDR1 is MNHEY and CDR2 is SMNVEV (reference sequence). The CDR3 totals 14 residues. The CDR3 sequence: CASGWTGGNQPQHF. The CDR3 DNA is TGTGCCAGCGGGTGGACAGGGGGCAATCAGCCCCAGCATTTT.

The chain uses TRBV7-3 and TRBJ2-2; 8 bases map to TRBD2. J was trimmed by 5 bases and V by 6 bases; bases with no gene match: 5. Germline V CDR1 and CDR2: SGHTA, FQGTGA. The CDR3 has 14 residues. The CDR3 sequence is CASSRLAGTGELFF. The CDR3 nucleotides are TGTGCCAGCAGTCGGCTAGCGGGTACCGGGGAGCTGTTTTTT.